This T cell receptor (beta chain) stems from a study of blood T cell repertoires in COVID-19. Study overall: The samples span acute and convalescent COVID-19 from the United States, Italy and Spain. T cells, B-cell-depleted T cells, or PBMCs provided the cDNA or gDNA that served as material.

This CDR3 spans 15 amino acids. Authors' processing steps: From reference gene primer amplification, estimates of nucleated cell counts were derived. TCRdb's table, derived via immunoSEQ multiplex PCR, lists solely in-frame clones and lacks some. Clone size and V and J calls were adopted from that table, with D and trimming inferred from the DNA. The table lists fewer than 200,000 clones, around nine tenths of them singletons. The source is a man between 60 and 75 years old with active or convalescent COVID-19. Sequenced input: peripheral blood. This chain joins TRBV21-1 and TRBJ2-7; the D call in the table, TRBD1, was not verified against the DNA. TRBV21-1 is assigned pseudogene status. The CDR3 protein is CASRVEENRAYEQYF. CDR3 in DNA: TGTGCCAGCAGAGTTGAGGAGAACAGGGCCTACGAGCAGTACTTC.